Described below is a single T cell receptor beta chain sequence and its context. This sample is drawn from a study of T cell changes during pregnancy in multiple sclerosis. CDR1 and CDR2 from the germline V gene are SGHNT and YYREEE (reference sequence). This CDR3 has 11 residues. Deletions cut 4 bases from V and 7 bases from J, with 6 bases between. Measured with immunoSEQ multiplex PCR; TCRdb has only the in-frame clones, and not every one. This repertoire shows about 92,000 clones, around 93% found once; its top ten account for roughly 2.4%. V gene TRBV5-4 combines with J gene TRBJ2-1; D not resolved. Here the sequenced sample was peripheral blood, taken in the third trimester of pregnancy. The TCR originated in a female donor with multiple sclerosis, enrolled in a pregnancy study. The CDR3 sequence is CASSQNNEQFF. For the CDR3, the DNA is TGTGCCAGCAGCCAAAATAATGAGCAGTTCTTC.